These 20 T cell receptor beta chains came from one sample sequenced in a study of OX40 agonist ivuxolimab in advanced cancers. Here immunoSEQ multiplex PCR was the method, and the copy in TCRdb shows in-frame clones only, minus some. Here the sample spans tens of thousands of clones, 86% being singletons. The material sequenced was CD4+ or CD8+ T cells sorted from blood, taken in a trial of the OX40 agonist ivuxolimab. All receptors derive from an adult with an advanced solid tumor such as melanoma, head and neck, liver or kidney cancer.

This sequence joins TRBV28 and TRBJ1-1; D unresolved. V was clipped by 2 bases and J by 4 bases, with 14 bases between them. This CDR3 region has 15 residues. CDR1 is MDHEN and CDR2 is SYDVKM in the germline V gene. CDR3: CASSLGRVVGTEAFF. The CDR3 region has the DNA TGTGCCAGCAGTTTAGGAAGGGTAGTGGGCACTGAAGCTTTCTTT.

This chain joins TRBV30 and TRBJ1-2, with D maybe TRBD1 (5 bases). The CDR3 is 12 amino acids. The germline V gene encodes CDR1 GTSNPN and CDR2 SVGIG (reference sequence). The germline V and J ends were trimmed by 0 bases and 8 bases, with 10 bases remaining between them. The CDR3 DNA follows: TGTGCCTGGAGTGTACAAGGGGTCGGCTACACCTTC. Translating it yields CAWSVQGVGYTF.

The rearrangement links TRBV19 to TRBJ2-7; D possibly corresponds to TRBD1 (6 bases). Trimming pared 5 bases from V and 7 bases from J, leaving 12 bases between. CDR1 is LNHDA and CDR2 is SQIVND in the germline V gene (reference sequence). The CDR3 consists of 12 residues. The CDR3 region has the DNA TGTGCCAGTAGTGACAGGTTGAGGGAGCAGTACTTC. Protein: CASSDRLREQYF.

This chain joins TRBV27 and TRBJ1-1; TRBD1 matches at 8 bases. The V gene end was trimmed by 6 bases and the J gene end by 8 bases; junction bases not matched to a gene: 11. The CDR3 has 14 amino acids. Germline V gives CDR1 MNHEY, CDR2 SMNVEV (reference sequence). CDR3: CASRTGQATPEAFF. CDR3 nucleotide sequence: TGTGCCAGCAGAACGGGACAGGCCACCCCCGAAGCTTTCTTT.

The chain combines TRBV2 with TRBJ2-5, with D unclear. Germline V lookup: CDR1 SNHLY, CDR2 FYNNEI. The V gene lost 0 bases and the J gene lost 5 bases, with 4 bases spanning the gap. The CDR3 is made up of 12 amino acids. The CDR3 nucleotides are TGTGCCAGCAGTGAAGCGTACGAGACCCAGTACTTC. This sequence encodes CASSEAYETQYF.

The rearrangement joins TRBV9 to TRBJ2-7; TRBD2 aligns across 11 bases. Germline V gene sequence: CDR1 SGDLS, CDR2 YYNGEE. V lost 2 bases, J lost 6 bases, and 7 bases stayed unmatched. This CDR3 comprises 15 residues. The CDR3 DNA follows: TGTGCCAGCAGCGTCACTAGCGGGAGTGCCTCCGAGCAGTACTTC. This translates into CASSVTSGSASEQYF.

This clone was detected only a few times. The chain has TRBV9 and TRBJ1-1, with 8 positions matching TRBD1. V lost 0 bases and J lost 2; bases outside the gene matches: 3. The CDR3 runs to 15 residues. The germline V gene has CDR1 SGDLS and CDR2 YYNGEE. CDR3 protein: CASSVGAGGNTEAFF. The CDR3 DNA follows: TGTGCCAGCAGCGTAGGGGCAGGGGGCAACACTGAAGCTTTCTTT.

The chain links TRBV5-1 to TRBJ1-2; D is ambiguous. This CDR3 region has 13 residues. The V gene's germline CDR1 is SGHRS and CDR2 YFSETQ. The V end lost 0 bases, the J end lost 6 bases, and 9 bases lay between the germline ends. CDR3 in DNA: TGCGCCAGCAGCTTGGGAGGATTAGATGGCTACACCTTC. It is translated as CASSLGGLDGYTF. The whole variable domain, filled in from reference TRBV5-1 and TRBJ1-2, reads KAGVTQTPRYLIKTRGQQVTLSCSPISGHRSVSWYQQTPGQGLQFLFEYFSETQRNKGNFPGRFSGRQFSNSRSEMNVSTLELGDSALYLCASSLGGLDGYTFGSGTRLTVV.

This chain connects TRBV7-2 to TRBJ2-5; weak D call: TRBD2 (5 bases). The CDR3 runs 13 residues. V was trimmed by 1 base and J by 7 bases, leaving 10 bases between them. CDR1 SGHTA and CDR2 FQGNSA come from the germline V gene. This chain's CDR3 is CASSLVTEGTQYF. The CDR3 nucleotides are TGTGCCAGCAGCTTAGTAACCGAGGGGACCCAGTACTTC.

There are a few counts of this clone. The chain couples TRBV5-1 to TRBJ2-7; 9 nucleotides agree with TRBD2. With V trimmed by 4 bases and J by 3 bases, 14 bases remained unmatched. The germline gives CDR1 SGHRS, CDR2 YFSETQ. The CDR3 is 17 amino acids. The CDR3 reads CASSRGLAGGIVYEQYF. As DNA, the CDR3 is TGCGCCAGCAGCAGGGGACTAGCCGGGGGGATAGTCTACGAGCAGTACTTC.

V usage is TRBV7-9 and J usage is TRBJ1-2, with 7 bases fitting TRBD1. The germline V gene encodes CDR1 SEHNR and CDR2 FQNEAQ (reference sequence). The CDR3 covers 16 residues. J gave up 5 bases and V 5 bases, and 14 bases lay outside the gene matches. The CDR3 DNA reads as TGTGCCAGCAGCAAAAGCACGGTCACAGGGGAGTATGGCTACACCTTC. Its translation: CASSKSTVTGEYGYTF.

CDR3 nucleotide sequence: TGCAGCGCTGACTTGGTGGGGAAAGCTGGAAACACCATATATTTT. Encoded protein: CSADLVGKAGNTIYF. The rearrangement joins TRBV29-1 to TRBJ1-3; D is unclear. The CDR3 is 15 amino acids. Germline-derived CDR1 and CDR2 are SQVTM and ANQGSEA. With 7 bases removed from V and 2 bases from J, the gap between germline ends came to 18 bases.

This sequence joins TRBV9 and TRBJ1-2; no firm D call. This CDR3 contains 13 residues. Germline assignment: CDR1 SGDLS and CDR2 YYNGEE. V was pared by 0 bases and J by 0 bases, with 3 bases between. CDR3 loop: CASSVAPNYGYTF. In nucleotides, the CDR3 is TGTGCCAGCAGCGTAGCCCCTAACTATGGCTACACCTTC.

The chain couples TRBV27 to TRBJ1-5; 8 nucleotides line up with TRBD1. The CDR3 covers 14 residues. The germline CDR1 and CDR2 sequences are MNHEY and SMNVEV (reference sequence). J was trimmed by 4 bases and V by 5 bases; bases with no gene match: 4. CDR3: CASSLQGGNQPQHF. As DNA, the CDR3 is TGTGCCAGCAGTCTACAGGGGGGGAATCAGCCCCAGCATTTT.

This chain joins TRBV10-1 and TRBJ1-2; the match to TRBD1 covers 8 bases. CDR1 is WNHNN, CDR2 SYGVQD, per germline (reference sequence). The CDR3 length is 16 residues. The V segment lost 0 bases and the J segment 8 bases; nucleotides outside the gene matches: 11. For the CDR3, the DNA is TGCGCCAGCAGTGAGTCACCCAGGACAGGGTACATCGGCTACACCTTC. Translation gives CASSESPRTGYIGYTF.

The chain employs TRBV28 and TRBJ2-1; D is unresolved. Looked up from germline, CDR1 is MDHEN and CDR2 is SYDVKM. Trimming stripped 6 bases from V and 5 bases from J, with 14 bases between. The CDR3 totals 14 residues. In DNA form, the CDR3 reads TGTGCCAGCAGACTCTCGATTCCGAACAATGAGCAGTTCTTC. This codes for CASRLSIPNNEQFF.

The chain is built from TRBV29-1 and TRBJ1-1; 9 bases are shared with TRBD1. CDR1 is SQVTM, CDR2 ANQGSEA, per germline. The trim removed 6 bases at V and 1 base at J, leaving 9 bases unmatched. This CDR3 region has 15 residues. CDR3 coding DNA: TGCAGCGTGGGGGACCCGGACAGGGGGAACACTGAAGCTTTCTTT. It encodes CSVGDPDRGNTEAFF.

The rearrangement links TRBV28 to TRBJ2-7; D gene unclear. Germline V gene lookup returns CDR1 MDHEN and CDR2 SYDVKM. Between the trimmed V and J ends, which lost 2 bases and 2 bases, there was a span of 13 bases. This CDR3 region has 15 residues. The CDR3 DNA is TGTGCCAGCAGTTTACCAGGATCGGCCGCCTACGAGCAGTACTTC. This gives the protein CASSLPGSAAYEQYF.

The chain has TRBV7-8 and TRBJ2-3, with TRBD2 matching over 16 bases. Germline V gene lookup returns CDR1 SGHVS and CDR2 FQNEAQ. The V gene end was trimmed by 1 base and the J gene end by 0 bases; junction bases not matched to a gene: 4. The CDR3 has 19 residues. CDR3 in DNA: TGTGCCAGCAGCTTAGGATTGGGACTAGCGGGAGGGAGCACAGATACGCAGTATTTT. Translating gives CASSLGLGLAGGSTDTQYF.

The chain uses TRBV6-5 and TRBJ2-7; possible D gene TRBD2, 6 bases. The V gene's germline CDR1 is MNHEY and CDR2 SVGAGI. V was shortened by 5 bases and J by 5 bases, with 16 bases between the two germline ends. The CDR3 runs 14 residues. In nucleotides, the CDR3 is TGTGCCAGCAGTGCCGGCTGGGGGGTCCACGAGCAGTACTTC. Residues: CASSAGWGVHEQYF.